This T cell receptor (beta chain) is drawn from a study of graft-versus-host responses after intestinal transplantation. Study as a whole: Transplant recipients had multivisceral, liver-intestinal, or isolated intestinal grafts. Uniformly, recipients were administered anti-thymocyte globulin induction with subsequent tacrolimus and steroids for roughly three years.

Findings and limits, study-wide: Some GvH clones were seen earlier in gut or blood, suggesting intestinal origin.

Sequencing used immunoSEQ multiplex PCR; TCRdb keeps in-frame clones, though not all of them. The sample lists over 90,000 clones; roughly 91% were seen once. The CDR3 is 16 residues long. Germline loops: CDR1 SQVTM, CDR2 ANQGSEA. Trimming pared 4 bases from V and 3 bases from J, leaving 22 bases between. Regarding this clone: As yet, its antigen is unknown.

The clonotype originates from a human donor who was the organ donor for an intestinal transplant. Sample: unstimulated CD4+ T cells sorted from spleen or lymph node cells, taken before transplant. V is TRBV29-1 and J is TRBJ2-7, with a weak D call TRBD1 (7 bases). CDR3 in amino acids: CSVGNPQGGSLYEQYF. Here the CDR3 DNA reads TGCAGCGTTGGAAACCCCCAGGGGGGATCCCTCTACGAGCAGTACTTC.